Shown below are 19 T cell receptor beta chains from a single sample sequenced in a study of blood T cell repertoires in COVID-19. The assay was immunoSEQ multiplex PCR, and TCRdb's table has in-frame clones only and misses some. The data contain 250,000 to 300,000 clones, about 85% of them singletons. The sequencing sample was made of peripheral blood. These receptors originate from a woman in her forties or fifties who had recovered from COVID-19.

The sample holds a few counts of this clone. The chain uses TRBV12-3 or TRBV12-4 and TRBJ1-1, with D perhaps TRBD1 (6 bases). This CDR3 contains 13 residues. Trimming removed 4 bases at V and 7 bases at J, with 13 bases between. The CDR3 region has the DNA TGTGCCAGCAGTTGGGGGCTTCGGGATGAAGCTTTCTTT. Its translation: CASSWGLRDEAFF.

The rearrangement uses TRBV12-5 and TRBJ1-1; no clear D. The CDR3 is 15 amino acids. Germline values: CDR1 LGHNT, CDR2 FRNRAP. The V end lost 5 bases, the J end lost 4 bases, and 17 bases lay between the germline ends. This CDR3 is CASGPSSTRLTEAFF. DNA of the CDR3: TGTGCTAGTGGTCCCTCTTCGACTCGGCTCACTGAAGCTTTCTTT.

The V gene is TRBV7-3, the J gene TRBJ2-2, with D unresolved. CDR1 is SGHTA and CDR2 is FQGTGA in the germline V gene. The CDR3 runs 17 residues. Trimming removed 5 bases at V and 4 bases at J, with 20 bases between. The CDR3 region is CASSPRSLPEPTGELFF. As DNA, the CDR3 is TGTGCCAGCAGCCCTCGGTCGCTCCCCGAACCCACCGGGGAGCTGTTTTTT.

This rearrangement joins TRBV18 to TRBJ2-3; tentatively, D is TRBD1 (5 bases). V lost 3 bases to trimming and J lost 4 bases, with 20 bases between them. Germline-derived CDR1 and CDR2 are KGHSH and LQKENI. This CDR3 contains 17 residues. Here the CDR3 DNA reads TGTGCCAGCTCACCCATAAAGGGGATCCTATCTCCAGATACGCAGTATTTT. Translated: CASSPIKGILSPDTQYF.

This chain uses TRBV27 with TRBJ2-1; 8 bases line up with TRBD2. Trimming removed 4 bases from V and 6 bases from J; junction bases left unmatched: 5. CDR1 is MNHEY, CDR2 SMNVEV, per germline (reference sequence). The CDR3 loop spans 14 amino acids. In nucleotides, the CDR3 is TGTGCCAGCAGTTATGGGACTAGTGTCAATGAGCAGTTCTTC. It specifies CASSYGTSVNEQFF.

As to this clone: Different DNA sequences within this sample yield the same CDR3. This chain links TRBV29-1 with TRBJ1-2, with a possible D match to TRBD1 (6 bases). The CDR3 is 11 amino acids. Per germline, CDR1 SQVTM and CDR2 ANQGSEA. V dropped 4 bases and J dropped 8 bases, with 11 bases sitting between them. The CDR3 nucleotides are TGCAGCGTTGGGGAGGGGGAAGGCTACACCTTC. Protein: CSVGEGEGYTF.

The chain is built from TRBV28 and TRBJ1-2, with D possibly being TRBD1 (6 bases). Deletions cut 2 bases from V and 6 bases from J, with 10 bases between. Per germline, CDR1 MDHEN and CDR2 SYDVKM. The CDR3 has 13 residues. For the CDR3, the DNA is TGTGCCAGCAGTTTAAGCGACAGGCATGGCTACACCTTC. Its protein product is CASSLSDRHGYTF.

This sequence joins TRBV27 and TRBJ1-2; 9 positions match TRBD1. CDR1 and CDR2 (germline): MNHEY, SMNVEV (reference sequence). Trimming took 5 bases from V and 8 from J; bases not matched to a gene: 9. This CDR3 is built from 14 residues. In DNA, the CDR3 is TGTGCCAGCAGTGCCTCCGGGACAGGGACCGGCTACACCTTC. The encoded protein is CASSASGTGTGYTF.

Remarks on this clone: The germline gene is not matched at one end of the junction; a read error may be the cause. V and J are TRBV5-6 and TRBJ1-5; the D is unclear. This CDR3 comprises 15 residues. Germline CDR1 and CDR2: SGHDT and YYEEEE. The CDR3: CASSLAGRSNQPQHF. In nucleotides, the CDR3 is TGTGCCAGCAGTTTGGCAGGAAGGAGCAATCAGCCCCAGCATTTT.

This chain connects TRBV7-2 to TRBJ1-1; tentative D call: TRBD1 (5 bases). The V gene's germline CDR1 is SGHTA and CDR2 FQGNSA. Trimming pared 2 bases from V and 4 bases from J, leaving 11 bases between. The CDR3 is 14 residues long. The CDR3 DNA sequence: TGTGCCAGCAGCTTACAGGGCCCTCTCACTGAAGCTTTCTTT. Amino acid sequence: CASSLQGPLTEAFF.

The genes are TRBV7-2 and TRBJ1-1; 9 bases are a match to TRBD1. The CDR3 consists of 14 residues. Germline loops: CDR1 SGHTA, CDR2 FQGNSA. V gave up 4 bases and J gave up 1 base; unmatched junction bases: 1. The CDR3 here is CASSWDRENTEAFF. The CDR3 bases are TGTGCCAGCAGCTGGGACAGGGAGAACACTGAAGCTTTCTTT.

In DNA form, the CDR3 reads TGCGCCAGCAGCCCTGACGCGGGGGGCTCGGATCAGCCCCAGCATTTT. This codes for CASSPDAGGSDQPQHF. V and J are TRBV4-3 and TRBJ1-5, with D perhaps TRBD1 (6 bases). In germline, CDR1 is LGHNA, CDR2 YSLEER. The CDR3 spans 16 residues. V lost 4 bases to trimming and J lost 5 bases, with 18 bases between them.

The chain combines TRBV29-1 with TRBJ2-7; tentatively, D is TRBD2 (5 bases). Germline V lookup: CDR1 SQVTM, CDR2 ANQGSEA. Trimming stripped 5 bases from V and 6 bases from J, with 20 bases between. This CDR3 is built from 14 residues. Here the CDR3 reads CSVPAQRVGGEQYF. DNA of the CDR3: TGCAGCGTTCCGGCCCAGAGGGTCGGAGGCGAGCAGTACTTC.

This chain connects TRBV4-1 to TRBJ2-7; 7 nucleotides line up with TRBD2. This CDR3 has 17 amino acids. CDR1 is MGHRA and CDR2 is YSYEKL in the germline V gene. Unmatched junction bases numbered 12, after V lost 0 bases and J lost 4 bases. CDR3 nucleotides: TGCGCCAGCAGCCAAGATTCGACCGGGACTAACCAATACGAGCAGTACTTC. Its protein is CASSQDSTGTNQYEQYF.

The rearrangement joins TRBV6-5 to TRBJ1-4; D is perhaps TRBD1 (5 bases). Trimming stripped 2 bases from V and 7 bases from J, with 11 bases between. In germline, CDR1 is MNHEY, CDR2 SVGAGI. The CDR3 totals 14 residues. The CDR3 sequence is CASSYRGRSEKLFF. In DNA, the CDR3 is TGTGCCAGCAGTTACAGGGGAAGAAGTGAAAAACTGTTTTTT.

The genes are TRBV18 and TRBJ2-7; 11 nucleotides align to TRBD2. This CDR3 spans 21 amino acids. V dropped 0 bases and J dropped 1; count of bases not matched to a gene: 17. Germline-derived CDR1 and CDR2 are KGHSH and LQKENI. The CDR3 region is CASSPPQSAPWTSGSSYEQYF. In DNA form, the CDR3 reads TGTGCCAGCTCACCACCACAGTCTGCTCCGTGGACTAGCGGGTCTTCCTACGAGCAGTACTTC.

The chain recombines TRBV5-8 with TRBJ2-2; no firm D call. The CDR3 is made up of 15 amino acids. With 4 bases removed from V and 0 bases from J, the gap between germline ends came to 10 bases. The V gene's germline CDR1 is SGHTS and CDR2 YDEGEE. The CDR3 spells CASSLKLSNTGELFF. The DNA for the CDR3 is TGTGCCAGCAGCCTAAAACTATCGAACACCGGGGAGCTGTTTTTT.

This clone was seen just once. The J gene is TRBJ2-1, the V gene TRBV5-4, with 9 bases lining up with TRBD2. The CDR3 sequence is 14 residues long. The junction had 2 bases not matched to a gene; V was cut back by 2 bases and J by 5 bases. Germline lookup yields CDR1 SGHNT and CDR2 YYREEE (reference sequence). DNA for the CDR3: TGTGCCAGCAGCTTAGCGGGGGGAAACAATGAGCAGTTCTTC. Translating it yields CASSLAGGNNEQFF.

This clone has just a few counts. This chain joins TRBV2 and TRBJ1-2; unclear D gene. Trimming removed 6 bases at V and 2 bases at J, with 7 bases between. Germline values: CDR1 SNHLY, CDR2 FYNNEI. This CDR3 is 12 amino acids long. The DNA of the CDR3 is TGTGCCAGCAGCGCGGGGAACTATGGCTACACCTTC. The encoded protein is CASSAGNYGYTF.